There are a few counts of the clone carrying this T cell receptor (beta chain). Its antigen is as yet unknown. Germline lookup yields CDR1 SEHNR and CDR2 FQNEAQ (reference sequence). The V end was cut by 6 bases, the J end by 0 bases, with 9 bases between. The CDR3 contains 15 residues. The sample originates from a study of beta chain features in type 1 diabetes. Notes on the study in general: In all four CD4+ subsets, TCRB CDR3 length was significantly, moderately reduced in type 1 diabetes.

What was sequenced were expressed TCRB transcripts, since all of the isolated RNA had been reverse transcribed. Measured with immunoSEQ multiplex PCR; TCRdb has only the in-frame clones, and not every one. The sample shows more than 250,000 clones, roughly 21% of them seen only once. This chain joins TRBV7-9 and TRBJ2-6, with D unclear. The receptor comes from a woman aged 40 to 50 with type 1 diabetes. Sample: naive CD4+ T cells from blood. The CDR3 is CASRPSSSGANVLTF. The CDR3 region has the DNA TGTGCCAGCAGACCATCGAGCTCTGGGGCCAACGTCCTGACTTTC.